Given below is one T cell receptor beta chain in context. Its antigen is not identified. Germline V lookup: CDR1 SGHTA, CDR2 FQGNSA. The CDR3 runs to 16 residues. Trimming stripped 5 bases from V and 1 base from J, with 12 bases between. The data belong to a study of beta chain features in type 1 diabetes. Reverse transcribing all isolated RNA meant expressed TCRB transcripts were sequenced. Repertoires were generated with immunoSEQ multiplex PCR, while TCRdb's copy carries only in-frame clones and drops some. The sample contains about 640,000 clones, over 10% of which appear only once. Whole-study findings and limits: When Type 1 diabetes patients were examined, their TCRB CDR3s proved moderately but significantly shorter in all four CD4+ subsets. There was a possibility that cDNA sequencing over-represented cells with high TCR expression.

Source material: naive CD4+ T cells from blood. This TCR derives from a man between 25 and 39 years old with type 1 diabetes. The chain joins TRBV7-2 to TRBJ2-6, with a weak D call TRBD2 (6 bases). CDR3 sequence reads: CASSPGASSGANVLTF. CDR3 nucleotide sequence: TGTGCCAGCAGCCCGGGAGCTTCTTCTGGGGCCAACGTCCTGACTTTC.